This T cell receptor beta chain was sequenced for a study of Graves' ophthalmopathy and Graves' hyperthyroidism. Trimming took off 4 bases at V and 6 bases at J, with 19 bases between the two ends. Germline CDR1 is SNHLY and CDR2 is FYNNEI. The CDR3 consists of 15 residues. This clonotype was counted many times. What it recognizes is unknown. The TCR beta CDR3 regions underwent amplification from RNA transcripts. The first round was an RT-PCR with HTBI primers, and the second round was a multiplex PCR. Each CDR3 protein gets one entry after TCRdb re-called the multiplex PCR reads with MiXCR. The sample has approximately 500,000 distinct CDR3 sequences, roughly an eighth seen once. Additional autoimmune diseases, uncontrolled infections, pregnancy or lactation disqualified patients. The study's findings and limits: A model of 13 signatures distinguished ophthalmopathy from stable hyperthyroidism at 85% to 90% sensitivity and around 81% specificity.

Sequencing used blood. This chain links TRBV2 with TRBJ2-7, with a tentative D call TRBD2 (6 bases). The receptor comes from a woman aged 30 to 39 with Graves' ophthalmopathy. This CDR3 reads CASSGGRGLGGEQYF. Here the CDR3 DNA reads TGTGCCAGCAGTGGAGGACGGGGTCTGGGGGGCGAGCAGTACTTC.